This T cell receptor (beta chain) stems from a study of human T cells and chemical hapten exposure. Study summary: A patient group, mainly female, showed alopecia areata, totalis or universalis. TCR yields differed between samples (mainly from small differences in pooled library volume).

CDR1 is KGHSH and CDR2 is LQKENI in the germline V gene. The CDR3 length is 17 residues. V was clipped by 6 bases and J by 5 bases; unmatched bases: 18. The time point was: pre-sensitization, week 0. Treatment specified: therapeutic diphenylcyclopropenone sensitization with weekly scalp DPC. For the library, individual cDNA molecules each received unique molecular identifiers. TCRdb reprocessed the RACE reads via MiXCR and lists one record per CDR3 protein. Here the sample spans roughly 100,000 distinct CDR3 sequences, about a tenth being singletons. This specimen was whole blood, taken in connection with sensitization to the hapten diphenylcyclopropenone (DPC). The V call is TRBV18, the J call TRBJ2-7; 8 bases align to TRBD1. This sequence was found in a woman aged 60-70 years with alopecia areata. Some clones in this sample may be carry-over from other donors' samples. CDR3 amino acids: CASSLSPGGQGAHEQYF. For the CDR3, the DNA is TGTGCCAGCTCGCTTTCACCCGGTGGGCAGGGGGCCCACGAGCAGTACTTC.